The 19 T cell receptor beta chains listed next were all sequenced from one sample in a study of human T cells and chemical hapten exposure. Sample time point: patch test 2, 6 weeks after DPC sensitization. Treatment noted: therapeutic diphenylcyclopropenone sensitization with weekly scalp DPC. In TCRdb, the RACE reads were re-called with MiXCR into one record per CDR3 protein. The table includes 65,000 to 100,000 distinct CDR3 sequences, 6.5% to 8.5% detected once. This sample comprised whole blood, obtained in connection with sensitization to the hapten diphenylcyclopropenone (DPC). Receptors originate from a woman aged 30 to 39 with alopecia areata. Some clones in this sample may be carry-over from other donors' samples.

The chain couples TRBV12-3 or TRBV12-4 to TRBJ1-1; a weak D match, TRBD1 (6 bases). Trimming removed 3 bases at V and 4 bases at J, with 12 bases between. The CDR3 is 14 residues long. The CDR3 spells CASSFGGATTEAFF. The CDR3 bases are TGTGCCAGCAGTTTTGGGGGGGCGACCACTGAAGCTTTCTTT.

This rearrangement joins TRBV5-1 to TRBJ2-3, with D unclear. V was trimmed by 0 bases and J by 1 base, leaving 12 bases between them. This CDR3 is 16 amino acids long. Germline CDR1 is SGHRS and CDR2 is YFSETQ. CDR3 protein: CASSLGTGPRTDTQYF. CDR3 coding DNA: TGCGCCAGCAGCTTGGGTACCGGGCCACGCACAGATACGCAGTATTTT.

This clonotype was detected a few times. The rearrangement uses TRBV18 and TRBJ2-2, with 7 bases that match TRBD1. The germline CDR1 and CDR2 sequences are KGHSH and LQKENI. The CDR3 consists of 16 residues. With 3 bases clipped from V and 6 bases from J, the junction kept 10 bases outside the gene matches. The CDR3 loop reads CASSPKIRQGPGELFF. Here the CDR3 DNA reads TGTGCCAGCTCACCTAAAATACGACAGGGCCCCGGGGAGCTGTTTTTT.

The rearrangement links TRBV7-9 to TRBJ1-4, with TRBD1 as a possible D gene (6 bases). Germline-derived CDR1 and CDR2 are SEHNR and FQNEAQ (reference sequence). This CDR3 has 17 amino acids. V gave up 4 bases and J gave up 0 bases, with 15 bases separating them. CDR3 DNA: TGTGCCAGCAGCTCCCGGGCAGGGGTCGCAACTAATGAAAAACTGTTTTTT. Translating it yields CASSSRAGVATNEKLFF.

The chain employs TRBV5-1 and TRBJ1-1; 8 bases are a match to TRBD1. V shed 4 bases and J 3 bases; nucleotides not matched to a gene: 2. Germline CDR1 and CDR2: SGHRS and YFSETQ. The CDR3 totals 13 residues. CDR3 residues: CASSQQGDTEAFF. In nucleotides, the CDR3 is TGCGCCAGCAGCCAACAGGGGGACACTGAAGCTTTCTTT.

This clonotype showed up many times. The V and J genes are TRBV18 and TRBJ2-5; D is uncertain. V was cut by 2 bases and J by 5 bases, with 3 bases left in between. The CDR3 has 11 amino acids. Germline CDR1 KGHSH, CDR2 LQKENI. This CDR3 is CASSPSETQYF. The CDR3 DNA follows: TGTGCCAGCTCACCAAGTGAGACCCAGTACTTC.

This clonotype has at least ten counts. The genes are TRBV5-1 and TRBJ2-3; the D is unclear. Germline-derived CDR1 and CDR2 are SGHRS and YFSETQ. This CDR3 is built from 12 residues. V was trimmed by 4 bases and J by 3 bases, leaving 6 bases between them. CDR3 nucleotide sequence: TGCGCCAGCAGCCTAAAGACAGATACGCAGTATTTT. Amino acids: CASSLKTDTQYF.

This clonotype showed up many times. The chain combines TRBV29-1 with TRBJ1-3, with D maybe TRBD1 (5 bases). CDR1 is SQVTM, CDR2 ANQGSEA, per germline. This CDR3 region has 13 residues. Deletions cut 6 bases from V and 4 bases from J, with 13 bases between. The CDR3 coding sequence is TGCAGCGTCGGGGCGGGTGTAGGAAACACCATATATTTT. This encodes CSVGAGVGNTIYF. The variable domain in full, completed from reference TRBV29-1 and TRBJ1-3, reads SAVISQKPSRDICQRGTSLTIQCQVDSQVTMMFWYRQQPGQSLTLIATANQGSEATYESGFVIDKFPISRPNLTFSTLTVSNMSPEDSSIYLCSVGAGVGNTIYFGEGSWLTVV.

V and J are TRBV18 and TRBJ1-5; unclear D gene. This CDR3 comprises 16 residues. V was cut by 3 bases and J by 7 bases, with 19 bases left in between. Germline V lookup: CDR1 KGHSH, CDR2 LQKENI. In DNA form, the CDR3 reads TGTGCCAGCTCACCGTTGGGTTTAGGTGTAGGACAGCCCCAGCATTTT. This gives the protein CASSPLGLGVGQPQHF. The variable domain in full, completed from reference TRBV18 and TRBJ1-5, reads NAGVMQNPRHLVRRRGQEARLRCSPMKGHSHVYWYRQLPEEGLKFMVYLQKENIIDESGMPKERFSAEFPKEGPSILRIQQVVRGDSAAYFCASSPLGLGVGQPQHFGDGTRLSIL.

This clonotype was recorded many times. The chain combines TRBV29-1 with TRBJ2-3; D remains ambiguous. V lost 8 bases to trimming and J lost 4 bases, with 7 bases between them. The CDR3 is 10 amino acids. Germline V gives CDR1 SQVTM, CDR2 ANQGSEA. This chain's CDR3 is CSLRADTQYF. The CDR3 DNA reads as TGCAGCCTTAGGGCAGATACGCAGTATTTT.

This chain links TRBV3-1 with TRBJ2-7; either TRBD1 or TRBD2 may fit D (5 bases each). Deletions cut 1 base from V and 1 base from J, with 8 bases between. Germline V CDR1 and CDR2: LGHDT, YNNKEL (reference sequence). CDR3 size: 14 residues. The CDR3 spells CASSQGDRSYEQYF. The CDR3 coding sequence is TGTGCCAGCAGCCAAGGGGACCGGTCCTACGAGCAGTACTTC.

The rearrangement links TRBV24-1 to TRBJ1-1; D is ambiguous. CDR3 length equals 14 residues. Trimming shortened V by 8 bases and J by 5 bases, and 17 bases separated the two germline ends. Germline CDR1 reads KGHDR; CDR2 reads SFDVKD. CDR3 sequence reads: CATNQWQAGTEAFF. The CDR3 DNA sequence: TGTGCCACCAACCAATGGCAGGCGGGTACTGAAGCTTTCTTT.

The J gene is TRBJ1-4, the V gene TRBV5-6; D is uncertain. V was shortened by 0 bases and J by 0 bases, with 15 bases between the two germline ends. Germline CDR1 reads SGHDT; CDR2 reads YYEEEE. The CDR3 totals 18 residues. In DNA form, the CDR3 reads TGTGCCAGCAGCTTGGCCGGTCGGCAAATTACAACTAATGAAAAACTGTTTTTT. Translating it yields CASSLAGRQITTNEKLFF.

This clonotype has ten or more counts. The chain uses TRBV7-2 and TRBJ2-6; no clear D gene. Germline assignment: CDR1 SGHTA and CDR2 FQGNSA. The CDR3 covers 13 residues. V gave up 5 bases and J gave up 3 bases, with 5 bases separating them. In nucleotides, the CDR3 is TGTGCCAGCAGCCGGAGTGGGGCCAACGTCCTGACTTTC. Residues: CASSRSGANVLTF.

This rearrangement joins TRBV2 to TRBJ2-1; TRBD1 is a possible D gene (6 bases). Germline loops: CDR1 SNHLY, CDR2 FYNNEI. The CDR3 extends over 13 amino acids. V was pared by 5 bases and J by 8 bases, with 13 bases between. CDR3 residues: CASSFSGDHEQFF. The CDR3 DNA follows: TGTGCCAGCAGTTTCTCAGGGGATCATGAGCAGTTCTTC.

This clonotype was detected ten times or more. CDR3 DNA: TGCAGCGTTCTACAGGGACTTGGGGAAAAACTGTTTTTT. This codes for CSVLQGLGEKLFF. The chain recombines TRBV29-1 with TRBJ1-4; D may be TRBD1 (6 bases). The germline V gene encodes CDR1 SQVTM and CDR2 ANQGSEA. This CDR3 region has 13 residues. V was clipped by 5 bases and J by 8 bases, with 15 bases between them.

Many counts were recorded for this clonotype. The chain has TRBV29-1 and TRBJ1-1; no clear D gene. Trimming pared 4 bases from V and 1 base from J, leaving 10 bases between. CDR1 is SQVTM, CDR2 ANQGSEA, per germline. The CDR3 runs 13 residues. As DNA, the CDR3 is TGCAGCGTTGGACACCCAAAGAACACTGAAGCTTTCTTT. Translation gives CSVGHPKNTEAFF.

CDR3 in DNA: TGCAGTGCCCCCGGTGGCCGAAACACCATATATTTT. This codes for CSAPGGRNTIYF. The chain recombines TRBV20-1 with TRBJ1-3; D unclear. The germline V gene has CDR1 DFQATT and CDR2 SNEGSKA (reference sequence). The V end lost 6 bases, the J end lost 5 bases, and 11 bases lay between the germline ends. The CDR3 contains 12 residues.

The chain uses TRBV5-1 and TRBJ2-1, with TRBD2 identical over 15 bases. The germline CDR1 and CDR2 sequences are SGHRS and YFSETQ. The CDR3 covers 16 residues. Trimming at V came to 1 base and at J to 7 bases, leaving 3 bases not matched to a gene. The chain's CDR3 is CASSLTGLAGGNEQFF. CDR3 bases: TGCGCCAGCAGCTTGACCGGACTAGCGGGGGGGAATGAGCAGTTCTTC.